A single TCR beta chain is shown here with its context. Its antigen specificity is not known. It has no much larger one-base neighbor in the sample; base qualities were not kept. RNA was extracted with the RNeasy kit and 0.5 to 1 ug was reverse transcribed using random hexamers. The immunoSEQ multiplex PCR assay, covering 54 Vbeta and 13 Jbeta segments, was used to amplify TCR beta CDR3 regions. PCR amplification bias was corrected by using a synthetic template baseline for primer optimization and computational correction. Per the original workflow: Reads were annotated to V, D and J genes per IMGT and analyzed with immunoSEQ Analyzer, keeping only productive sequences. To calculate clonality, Shannon entropy was normalized by log2 of the number of productive unique sequences and then subtracted from one. For each patient and control, public and private clones were evaluated within the 100 most prevalent clones. Susac-specific clones were defined as absent from healthy and MS cohorts, 1052 published viral clones and other ImmuneACCESS disease sequences. The raw public reads went through TCRdb reprocessing: fastp at Q25, MiXCR clone calling, in-frame beta chains kept. Each entry is one CDR3 protein sequence, shown with its most common DNA and genes. TCRdb, not the original authors, processed these V and J calls. This sample is represented by about 66,000 distinct CDR3 sequences; approximately 94% of them were singletons. 0.55% to 0.7% of the sample belongs to the ten largest clones.

Peripheral blood CD8+ and CD4+ T cells from healthy donors, Susac syndrome patients and multiple sclerosis patients were profiled using high-throughput TCR beta sequencing. Treatment-naive patients with stable or active relapsing-remitting disease fulfilling revised McDonald criteria were used as multiple sclerosis controls. Bulk CD8+ and CD4+ T cells were purified by magnetic negative isolation, while CD8+ TEMRA cells were enriched using FACS. Blood was drawn into EDTA tubes, processed within 24 hours, and PBMCs were isolated by density gradient centrifugation. PBMCs destined for TCR sequencing were cryopreserved in liquid nitrogen and later thawed in a 37 °C water bath. The sorted or isolated CD4+, CD8+ and CD8+ TEMRA cells had a purity of 90% or higher. This entry belongs to a study of CD8 T cells in Susac syndrome (dated by TCRdb to between 2018 and 2020). For context, the study as a whole: The study used repertoire sequencing to test whether antigen drove CD8+ T cell activation and differentiation in Susac syndrome. The study compared CD8+ T cell repertoire clonality among over ten healthy donors, around 14 Susac syndrome patients and some 16 multiple sclerosis patients. Study-level results and caveats: The study acknowledged that relatively few individuals were included in the TCR sequencing and HLA analysis.

The CDR3 numbers 11 residues from cysteine through phenylalanine. The DNA shown is the 33-base CDR3, in frame from base 1. The junction shows trimming of 4 bases on V and 9 bases on J, plus 7 bases between the germline ends. The sample was CD8+ T cells from PBMCs. This TCR was sampled from a human donor with multiple sclerosis. In this chain, TRBV12-3 or TRBV12-4 is recombined with TRBJ1-5; no D gene can be assigned with confidence. The DNA reads as follows: TGTGCCAGCAGTTCCGGGTGGCCCCAGCATTTT. The translation is CASSSGWPQHF.